Below, 11 T cell receptor beta chains from the same sample are listed, as sequenced in a study of blood T cell repertoires in COVID-19. Profiled with immunoSEQ multiplex PCR; TCRdb holds only in-frame clones, not every one. The table includes some 250,000 clones, around 86% detected once. The specimen sequenced was peripheral blood. The receptors were gathered from a woman aged 60-75 years with active or convalescent COVID-19.

This clone was seen many times. This rearrangement joins TRBV2 to TRBJ1-5, with D unclear. The V and J ends lost 7 bases and 0 bases respectively, with 4 bases between them. Per the germline V gene, CDR1 is SNHLY and CDR2 is FYNNEI. The CDR3 totals 12 residues. CDR3 sequence (DNA): TGTGCCAGCACCAATAGCAATCAGCCCCAGCATTTT. It translates to CASTNSNQPQHF.

The chain has TRBV24-1 and TRBJ1-2; D uncertain. V was clipped by 4 bases and J by 1 base, with 9 bases between them. From germline, CDR1 is KGHDR and CDR2 SFDVKD. This CDR3 is 14 amino acids long. The CDR3 is CATSDRRVNYGYTF. CDR3 bases: TGTGCCACCAGTGACAGACGGGTTAACTATGGCTACACCTTC.

This sequence joins TRBV4-2 and TRBJ1-5; 8 nucleotides line up with TRBD1. The CDR3 loop spans 15 amino acids. With 4 bases clipped from V and 6 bases from J, the junction kept 8 bases outside the gene matches. Germline loops: CDR1 LGHNA, CDR2 YNFKEQ. The CDR3 spells CASSPQTGDSQPQHF. The CDR3 coding sequence is TGTGCCAGCAGCCCCCAGACAGGGGATAGTCAGCCCCAGCATTTT.

The V gene is TRBV9, the J gene TRBJ1-2; TRBD1 matches at 11 bases. CDR1 is SGDLS and CDR2 is YYNGEE in the germline V gene. The V segment lost 2 bases and the J segment 4 bases; nucleotides outside the gene matches: 16. This CDR3 is built from 19 residues. The DNA of the CDR3 is TGTGCCAGCAGCGTTACCCTGGGACAGGGGGGGTTAGGTGGCTATGGCTACACCTTC. It specifies CASSVTLGQGGLGGYGYTF.

The chain recombines TRBV5-4 with TRBJ2-7; the D is unclear. Germline CDR1 SGHNT, CDR2 YYREEE (reference sequence). The CDR3 covers 14 residues. Deletions cut 5 bases from V and 5 bases from J, with 17 bases between. In DNA form, the CDR3 reads TGTGCCAGCAGTCCCCCGGGTTCTTACAACGAGCAGTACTTC. Translation: CASSPPGSYNEQYF.

This chain uses TRBV4-1 with TRBJ1-2; TRBD1 agrees at 7 bases. The V gene's germline CDR1 is MGHRA and CDR2 YSYEKL. There are 16 residues in the CDR3. J was trimmed by 8 bases and V by 2 bases; bases with no gene match: 14. CDR3 sequence (DNA): TGCGCCAGCAGCCAAATAGAGTCGAGGGACAGAGACGGCTACACCTTC. It is translated as CASSQIESRDRDGYTF.

The rearrangement uses TRBV2 and TRBJ2-7, with 9 bases that match TRBD2. J lost 4 bases, V lost 7 bases, and 11 bases had no gene match. CDR1 is SNHLY and CDR2 is FYNNEI in the germline V gene. The CDR3 runs to 15 residues. CDR3 coding DNA: TGTGCCAGCACCCAAGGGGCGGGGGGGCGGTACGAGCAGTACTTC. Its translation is CASTQGAGGRYEQYF.

This clone was seen a single time. The chain recombines TRBV4-3 with TRBJ1-2, with 10 bases identical to TRBD1. The germline gives CDR1 LGHNA, CDR2 YSLEER. CDR3 size: 16 residues. V gave up 1 base and J gave up 4 bases; unmatched junction bases: 6. CDR3 protein: CASSQGTGTGVYGYTF. CDR3 coding DNA: TGCGCCAGCAGCCAAGGGACAGGGACAGGGGTCTATGGCTACACCTTC.

This clone occurred once. The chain has TRBV6-5 and TRBJ1-1, with D unresolved. Trimming took 6 bases from V and 7 from J, leaving 9 bases between them. Germline lookup yields CDR1 MNHEY and CDR2 SVGAGI. This CDR3 contains 11 residues. The CDR3 DNA is TGTGCCAGCAGCCAGCCGGGTGAAGCTTTCTTT. This encodes CASSQPGEAFF.

V usage is TRBV28 and J usage is TRBJ1-4; a possible D gene is TRBD1 (5 bases). Trimming pared 7 bases from V and 11 bases from J, leaving 26 bases between. This CDR3 is 16 amino acids long. From germline, CDR1 is MDHEN and CDR2 SYDVKM. CDR3 nucleotides: TGTGCCAGCATCCAGGGCCAAGCCCTGGGGAGGTCTAAACTGTTTTTT. Translated, it gives CASIQGQALGRSKLFF.

The rearrangement joins TRBV6-2 or TRBV6-3 to TRBJ2-5, with a tentative D call TRBD1 (5 bases). Trimming shortened V by 3 bases and J by 1 base, and 12 bases separated the two germline ends. This CDR3 is built from 15 residues. Germline V gives CDR1 MNHEY, CDR2 SVGEGT. This CDR3 reads CASSYLRTSQETQYF. The CDR3 nucleotides read TGTGCCAGCAGTTATCTACGGACAAGCCAAGAGACCCAGTACTTC.